The T cell receptor (beta chain) under discussion was sequenced for a study of glioma-infiltrating T cells. Study background: Glioma patients had dexamethasone for six or fewer days before surgery. Regarding the study as a whole: Non-neoplastic patients had below-expected tissue-blood divergence, while all gliomas exceeded expectation.

Amplification of TCR alpha and beta CDR3 regions from RNA used iRepertoire nested multiplex PCR. One-step reverse transcription and amplification started from roughly 100-400 ng of tissue mRNA or PBMC total RNA. TCRdb re-analysed the multiplex PCR reads in MiXCR, keeping a single row per CDR3 protein. The sample consists of about 400,000 distinct CDR3 sequences, 41% of them appearing once. A few counts support this clonotype. The antigen remains unidentified. From germline, CDR1 is DFQATT and CDR2 SNEGSKA (reference sequence). The CDR3 runs 14 residues. Trimming removed 3 bases at V and 5 bases at J, with 17 bases between.

The sequenced material came from glioma tissue, nonneoplastic brain tissue, or PBMCs (not recorded which). The TCR comes from a human donor with low-grade glioma or glioblastoma, undergoing nonglioma brain surgery, or in good health (not recorded which). V usage is TRBV20-1 and J usage is TRBJ2-7, with D possibly TRBD2 on 5 matching bases. The CDR3 sequence is CSASRDWGENEQYF. DNA of the CDR3: TGCAGTGCTAGTAGGGATTGGGGAGAGAACGAGCAGTACTTC.